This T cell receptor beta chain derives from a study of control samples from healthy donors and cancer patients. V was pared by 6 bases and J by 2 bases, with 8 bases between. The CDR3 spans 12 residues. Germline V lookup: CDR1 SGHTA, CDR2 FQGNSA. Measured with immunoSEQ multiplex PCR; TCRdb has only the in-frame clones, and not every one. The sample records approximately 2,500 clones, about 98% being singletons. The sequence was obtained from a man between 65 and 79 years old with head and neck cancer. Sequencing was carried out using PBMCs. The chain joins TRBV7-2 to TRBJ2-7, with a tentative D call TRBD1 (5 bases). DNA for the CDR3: TGTGCCAGCAGGACAGTTACCTACGAGCAGTACTTC. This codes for CASRTVTYEQYF.